This T cell receptor beta chain was retrieved from a study of cytomegalovirus exposure and HLA in healthy donors. The CDR3 runs to 17 residues. The germline gives CDR1 SGHDT, CDR2 YYEEEE. Trimming at V came to 5 bases and at J to 4 bases, leaving 12 bases not matched to a gene. In the PCR, 60 Vbeta and 13 Jbeta primers were used. Only in-frame clones appear in the TCRdb table, and some are missing; sequencing was by immunoSEQ multiplex PCR. Of 60,000 to 70,000 clones listed, 60% to 80% are singletons. Material for sequencing was PBMCs. The chain employs TRBV5-6 and TRBJ1-1; 12 positions match TRBD1. This TCR was recovered from a man in his 60s in good health and CMV-seropositive. For the CDR3, the DNA is TGTGCCAGCAGTCCCGGGACAGGGGGCAGTCGGGGCACTGAAGCTTTCTTT. This codes for CASSPGTGGSRGTEAFF.